Sequencing of this T cell receptor (beta chain) was carried out in a study of control samples from healthy donors and cancer patients. The data were produced by immunoSEQ multiplex PCR, yet TCRdb's version contains in-frame clones alone and is incomplete. Here the sample spans roughly 130,000 clones, roughly 91% being singletons. Looked up from germline, CDR1 is SEHNR and CDR2 is FQNEAQ (reference sequence). V was shortened by 1 base and J by 8 bases, with 8 bases between the two germline ends. The length of the CDR3 is 13 residues. The specimen was PBMCs. V usage is TRBV7-9 and J usage is TRBJ1-4; D gene unclear. The origin of this receptor is a man aged 50-60 years with head and neck cancer. The CDR3 sequence is CASSLVEEEKLFF. CDR3 DNA sequence: TGTGCCAGCAGCTTAGTGGAGGAGGAAAAACTGTTTTTT.